This TCR beta chain originates from a study of cytomegalovirus exposure and HLA in healthy donors. The study ran its PCR with 60 Vbeta and 13 Jbeta primers. The protocol was immunoSEQ multiplex PCR, while the TCRdb copy is restricted to in-frame clones and leaves out a portion. Of about 83,000 clones listed, 78% were seen once; the top ten hold 5.9%. CDR3 length: 14 residues. V was cut by 1 base and J by 2 bases, with 8 bases left in between. From germline, CDR1 is LNHNV and CDR2 YYDKDF (reference sequence). This TCR was recovered from a man aged 18 to 30 in good health and CMV-seropositive. The chain couples TRBV15 to TRBJ1-2; TRBD1 might be the D (5 bases). Sample: PBMCs. CDR3 in DNA: TGTGCCACCAGCAGAGGGGGCGCCAACTATGGCTACACCTTC. Translation: CATSRGGANYGYTF.